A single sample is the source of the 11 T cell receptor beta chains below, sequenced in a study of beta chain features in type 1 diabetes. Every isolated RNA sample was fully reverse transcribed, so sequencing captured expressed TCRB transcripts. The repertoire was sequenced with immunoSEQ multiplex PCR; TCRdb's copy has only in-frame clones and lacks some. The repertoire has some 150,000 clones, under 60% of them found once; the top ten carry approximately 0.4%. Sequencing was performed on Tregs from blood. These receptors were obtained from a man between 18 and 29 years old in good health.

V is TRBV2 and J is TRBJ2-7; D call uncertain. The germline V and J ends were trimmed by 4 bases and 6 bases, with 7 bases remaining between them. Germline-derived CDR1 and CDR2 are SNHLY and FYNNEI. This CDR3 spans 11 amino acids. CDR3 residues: CASSGQVEQYF. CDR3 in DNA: TGTGCCAGCAGTGGGCAGGTCGAGCAGTACTTC.

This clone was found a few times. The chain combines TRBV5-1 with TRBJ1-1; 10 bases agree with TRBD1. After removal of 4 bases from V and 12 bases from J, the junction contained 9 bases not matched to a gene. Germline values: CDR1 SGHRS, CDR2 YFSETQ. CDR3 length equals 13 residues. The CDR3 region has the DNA TGCGCCAGCAGCCGTGACGGACAGGGGGAAACTTTCTTT. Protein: CASSRDGQGETFF.

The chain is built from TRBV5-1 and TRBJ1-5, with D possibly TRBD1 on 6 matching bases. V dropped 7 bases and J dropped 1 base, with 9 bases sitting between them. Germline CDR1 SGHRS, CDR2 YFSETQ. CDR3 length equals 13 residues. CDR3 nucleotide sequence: TGCGCCAGCGCGAGGGGGAGCAATCAGCCCCAGCATTTT. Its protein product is CASARGSNQPQHF.

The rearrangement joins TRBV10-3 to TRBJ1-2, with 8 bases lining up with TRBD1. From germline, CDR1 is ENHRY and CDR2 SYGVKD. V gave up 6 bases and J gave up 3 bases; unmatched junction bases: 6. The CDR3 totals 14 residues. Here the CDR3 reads CAIRALDRDYGYTF. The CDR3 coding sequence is TGTGCCATCAGGGCCCTGGACAGGGACTATGGCTACACCTTC.

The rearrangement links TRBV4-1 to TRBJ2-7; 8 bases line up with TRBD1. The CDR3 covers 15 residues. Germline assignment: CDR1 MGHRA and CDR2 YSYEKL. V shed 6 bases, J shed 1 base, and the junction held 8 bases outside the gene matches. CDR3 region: CASSHRGARSYEQYF. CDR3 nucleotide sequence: TGCGCCAGCAGTCACAGGGGGGCCCGGTCCTACGAGCAGTACTTC.

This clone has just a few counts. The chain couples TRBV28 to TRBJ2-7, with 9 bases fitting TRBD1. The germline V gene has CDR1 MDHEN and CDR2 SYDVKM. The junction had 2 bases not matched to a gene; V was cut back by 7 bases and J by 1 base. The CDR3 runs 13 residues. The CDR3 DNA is TGTGCCAGCAAGGGACAGGGATCCTACGAGCAGTACTTC. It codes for CASKGQGSYEQYF.

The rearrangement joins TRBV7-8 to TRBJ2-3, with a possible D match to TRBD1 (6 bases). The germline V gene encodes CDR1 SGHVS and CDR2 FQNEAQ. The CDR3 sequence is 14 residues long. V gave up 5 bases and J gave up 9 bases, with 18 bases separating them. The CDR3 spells CASSIGQRPGTQYF. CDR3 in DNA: TGTGCCAGCAGCATCGGACAGAGGCCAGGGACGCAGTATTTT.

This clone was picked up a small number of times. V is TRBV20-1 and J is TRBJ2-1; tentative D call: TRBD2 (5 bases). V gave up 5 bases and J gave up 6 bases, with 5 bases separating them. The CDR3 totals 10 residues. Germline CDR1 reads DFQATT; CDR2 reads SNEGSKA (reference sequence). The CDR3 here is CSAEGNEQFF. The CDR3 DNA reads TGCAGTGCTGAGGGCAATGAGCAGTTCTTC.

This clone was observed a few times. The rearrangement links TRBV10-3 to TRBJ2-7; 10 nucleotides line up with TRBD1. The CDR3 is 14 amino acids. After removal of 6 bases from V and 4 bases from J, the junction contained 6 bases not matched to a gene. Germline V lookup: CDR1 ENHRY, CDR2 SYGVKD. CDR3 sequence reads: CAIRRGTGEYEQYF. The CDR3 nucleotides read TGTGCCATCAGGAGGGGGACAGGGGAATACGAGCAGTACTTC.

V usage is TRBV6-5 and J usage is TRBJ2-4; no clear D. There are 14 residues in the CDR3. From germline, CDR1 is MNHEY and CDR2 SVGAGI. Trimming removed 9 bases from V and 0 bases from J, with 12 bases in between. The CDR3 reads CASTDPLAKNIQYF. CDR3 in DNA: TGTGCCAGTACAGATCCGCTAGCCAAAAACATTCAGTACTTC.

For the CDR3, the DNA is TGTGCCAGCAGCAAAGCTGGACTAGCGGGGGAGACCGGGGAGCTGTTTTTT. It specifies CASSKAGLAGETGELFF. This chain uses TRBV21-1 with TRBJ2-2; the D call in the table, TRBD2, was not verified against the DNA. TRBV21-1 is shown as a pseudogene. This CDR3 contains 17 residues.